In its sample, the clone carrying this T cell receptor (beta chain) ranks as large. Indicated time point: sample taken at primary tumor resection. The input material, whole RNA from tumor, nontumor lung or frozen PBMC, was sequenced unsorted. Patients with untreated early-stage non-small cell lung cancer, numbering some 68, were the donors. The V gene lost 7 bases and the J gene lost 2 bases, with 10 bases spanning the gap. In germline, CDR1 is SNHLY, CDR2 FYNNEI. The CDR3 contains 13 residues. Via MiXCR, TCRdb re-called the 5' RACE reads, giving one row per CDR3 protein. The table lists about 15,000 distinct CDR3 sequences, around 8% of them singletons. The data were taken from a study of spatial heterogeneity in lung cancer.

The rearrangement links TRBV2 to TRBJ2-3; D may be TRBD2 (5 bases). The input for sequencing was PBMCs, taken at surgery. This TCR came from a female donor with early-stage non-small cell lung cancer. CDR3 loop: CASTKDYTDTQYF. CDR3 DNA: TGTGCCAGCACCAAAGACTACACAGATACGCAGTATTTT.